These T cell receptor beta chains were read from a single sample in a study of Ad26.COV2.S vaccination and SARS-CoV-2 variants. Here immunoSEQ multiplex PCR was the method, and the copy in TCRdb shows in-frame clones only, minus some. The repertoire holds some 370,000 clones, with about 80% as singletons. Sequenced material: peripheral blood, taken in a trial of Ad26.COV2.S vaccine versus placebo. Receptors originate from a person between 18 and 65 years old who received the Ad26.COV2.S COVID-19 vaccine or a placebo. The CDR3 runs from the conserved cysteine through the conserved F or W. A D gene is named only where the DNA matches it firmly. Rows may omit the clone size; those that give it use once, few, many or a size class.

v_gene	d_gene	abundance	len	j_gene	CDR3aa	CDR3nt
TRBV6-1	-	-	12	TRBJ1-1	CASSEVGVEAFF	TGTGCCAGCAGTGAAGTGGGAGTTGAGGCTTTCTTT
TRBV19	-	-	14	TRBJ1-6	CASSIQGTNSPLHF	TGTGCCAGTAGTATACAGGGGACGAATTCACCCCTCCACTTT
TRBV18	TRBD1	few	14	TRBJ1-2	CASSGTGSAYGYTF	TGTGCCAGCTCAGGGACAGGATCCGCCTATGGCTACACCTTC
TRBV7-9	TRBD2	once	14	TRBJ2-7	CASTGLASSYEQYF	TGTGCCAGCACCGGACTAGCCTCCTCCTACGAGCAGTACTTC
TRBV6-1	-	few	15	TRBJ2-3	CASSEWARPTDTQYF	TGTGCCAGCAGTGAATGGGCTAGACCCACAGATACGCAGTATTTT
TRBV25-1	-	-	13	TRBJ1-1	CASRQQGNTEAFF	TGTGCCAGCAGACAACAGGGGAACACTGAAGCTTTCTTT
TRBV6-5	TRBD1	-	12	TRBJ2-3	CASGTGTYTQYF	TGTGCCAGTGGGACAGGGACATACACGCAGTATTTT
TRBV19	-	-	15	TRBJ1-4	CASRLRSGNNEKLFF	TGTGCCAGCAGGTTAAGGAGTGGGAATAATGAAAAACTGTTTTTT
TRBV4-1	-	-	13	TRBJ2-5	CASSRGHQETQYF	TGCGCCAGCAGCCGAGGGCACCAAGAGACCCAGTACTTC
TRBV5-1	-	few	14	TRBJ2-7	CASSLQGVGYEQYF	TGCGCCAGCAGCCTACAGGGTGTGGGCTACGAGCAGTACTTC
TRBV15	TRBD1	-	18	TRBJ2-2	CATSRDWGLTGGSRELFF	TGTGCCACCAGCAGAGATTGGGGTCTGACAGGGGGCTCGAGGGAGCTGTTTTTT
TRBV18	-	-	12	TRBJ2-5	CASSPEEETQYF	TGTGCCAGCTCACCAGAGGAGGAGACCCAGTACTTC
TRBV7-7	TRBD2	-	17	TRBJ2-5	CASSPGLAGAVQETQYF	TGTGCCAGCAGCCCAGGACTAGCGGGGGCCGTCCAAGAGACCCAGTACTTC
TRBV14	-	-	15	TRBJ1-1	CASSSARGRNTEAFF	TGTGCCAGCAGCTCCGCGAGGGGGAGGAACACTGAAGCTTTCTTT
TRBV24-1	-	-	12	TRBJ1-5	CATSDTDQPQHF	TGTGCCACCAGTGATACTGATCAGCCCCAGCATTTT
TRBV12-5	-	-	14	TRBJ1-5	CASGSTVPNQPQHF	TGTGCTAGTGGTTCGACGGTCCCAAATCAGCCCCAGCATTTT
TRBV9	TRBD2	-	16	TRBJ2-7	CASSPEWTSGRGEQYF	TGTGCCAGCAGTCCGGAATGGACTAGCGGGAGAGGAGAGCAGTACTTC
TRBV6-5	-	-	14	TRBJ1-2	CASSTSGAYYGYTF	TGTGCCAGCAGTACGTCAGGGGCTTACTATGGCTACACCTTC
TRBV4-1	TRBD1	-	14	TRBJ2-4	CASSLGQGPGVQYF	TGCGCCAGCAGCCTAGGACAGGGCCCAGGAGTTCAGTACTTC
TRBV28	-	-	15	TRBJ2-7	CASSSPAGRVREQYF	TGTGCCAGCAGTTCCCCAGCGGGCCGCGTCCGCGAGCAGTACTTC
TRBV18	TRBD1	-	16	TRBJ1-2	CASSPPGQGVYYGYTF	TGTGCCAGCTCACCACCGGGACAGGGGGTATACTATGGCTACACCTTC
TRBV2	TRBD1	-	13	TRBJ1-1	CASIRDRNTEAFF	TGTGCCAGCATCCGGGACAGGAACACTGAAGCTTTCTTT
TRBV27	TRBD2	-	17	TRBJ2-1	CASSTYSLAGGASGQFF	TGTGCCAGCAGTACATACAGCCTAGCGGGGGGGGCCTCAGGGCAGTTCTTC
TRBV7-3	-	-	15	TRBJ2-3	CASSLTTHPTDTQYF	TGTGCCAGCAGCCTAACTACTCATCCCACAGATACGCAGTATTTT